This TCR beta chain derives from a study of cytomegalovirus exposure and HLA in healthy donors. A note on this clone: The antigen remains undetermined.

V lost 0 bases and J lost 6; bases outside the gene matches: 8. The CDR3 runs to 16 residues. CDR1 and CDR2 (germline): ENHRY, SYGVKD. The donors were in the 120-subject validation cohort, distinct from the 666-subject first cohort. Overall study findings and caveats: According to a subsequent analysis, TCR clusters identified in the first cohort showed a tendency to co-occur across the roughly 120 validation repertoires. The study labeled more than 150 TCR beta chains cytomegalovirus-associated.

Some clones are missing from TCRdb's copy, which holds only in-frame ones; the method was immunoSEQ multiplex PCR. This sample has tens of thousands of clones; approximately 91% occur once, and the top ten carry just over 3%. This chain uses TRBV10-3 with TRBJ2-1; 7 bases line up with TRBD2. What was sequenced was PBMCs. This TCR came from a man in his late teens or twenties in good health and CMV-seronegative. CDR3 DNA: TGTGCCATCAGTGAGTCGAAGGGCCTAGCGGCCAATGAGCAGTTCTTC. This encodes CAISESKGLAANEQFF.